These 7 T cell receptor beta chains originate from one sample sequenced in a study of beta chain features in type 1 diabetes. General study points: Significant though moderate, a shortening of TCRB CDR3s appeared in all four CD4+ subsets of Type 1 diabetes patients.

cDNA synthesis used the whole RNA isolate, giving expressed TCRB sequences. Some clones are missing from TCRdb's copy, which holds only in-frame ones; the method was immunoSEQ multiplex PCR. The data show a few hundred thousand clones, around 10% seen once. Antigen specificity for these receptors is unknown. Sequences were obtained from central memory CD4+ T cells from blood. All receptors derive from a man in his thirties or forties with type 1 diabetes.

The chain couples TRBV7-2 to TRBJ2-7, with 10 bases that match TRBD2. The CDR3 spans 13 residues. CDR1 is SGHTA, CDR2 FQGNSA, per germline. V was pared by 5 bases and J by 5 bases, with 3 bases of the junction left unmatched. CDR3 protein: CASSITSGNEQYF. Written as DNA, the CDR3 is TGTGCCAGCAGCATTACTAGCGGGAACGAGCAGTACTTC.

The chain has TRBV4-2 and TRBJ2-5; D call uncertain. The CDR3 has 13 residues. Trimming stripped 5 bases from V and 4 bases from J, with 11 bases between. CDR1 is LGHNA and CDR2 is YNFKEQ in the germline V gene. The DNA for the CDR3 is TGTGCCAGCAGCGCCCAAGGTGGAGAGACCCAGTACTTC. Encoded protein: CASSAQGGETQYF.

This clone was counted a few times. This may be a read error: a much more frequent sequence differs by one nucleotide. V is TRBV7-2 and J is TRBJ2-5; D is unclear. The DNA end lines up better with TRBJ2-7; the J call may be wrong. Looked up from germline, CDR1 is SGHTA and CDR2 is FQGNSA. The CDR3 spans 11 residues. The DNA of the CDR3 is TGTGCCAGCAGCTCGACCTACGAGCAGTACTTC. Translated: CASSSTYEQYF.

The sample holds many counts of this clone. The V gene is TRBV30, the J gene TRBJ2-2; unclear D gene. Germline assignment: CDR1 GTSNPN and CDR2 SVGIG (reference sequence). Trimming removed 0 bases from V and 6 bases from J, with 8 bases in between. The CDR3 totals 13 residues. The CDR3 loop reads CAWSVWSPGELFF. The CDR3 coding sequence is TGTGCCTGGAGTGTTTGGTCTCCCGGGGAGCTGTTTTTT.

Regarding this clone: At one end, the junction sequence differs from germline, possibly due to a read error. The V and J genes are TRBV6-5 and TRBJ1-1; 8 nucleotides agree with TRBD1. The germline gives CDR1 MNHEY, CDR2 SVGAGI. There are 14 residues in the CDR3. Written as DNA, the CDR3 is TGCGCCAGCAGCTACAGGGGGATGGACACTGAAGCTTTCTTT. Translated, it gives CASSYRGMDTEAFF.

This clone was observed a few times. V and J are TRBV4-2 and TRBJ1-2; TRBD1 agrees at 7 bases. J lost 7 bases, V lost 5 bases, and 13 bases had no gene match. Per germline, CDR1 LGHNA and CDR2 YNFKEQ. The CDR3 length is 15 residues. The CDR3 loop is CASSAQPGQKTGYTF. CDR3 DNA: TGTGCCAGCAGCGCTCAACCGGGACAGAAGACTGGCTACACCTTC.

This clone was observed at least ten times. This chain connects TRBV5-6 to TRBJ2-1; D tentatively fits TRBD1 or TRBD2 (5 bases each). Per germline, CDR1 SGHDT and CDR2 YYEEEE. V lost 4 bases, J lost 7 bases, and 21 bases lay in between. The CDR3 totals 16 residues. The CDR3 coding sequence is TGTGCCAGCAGCGGGGGTGCAGGGACGTTTTGGAATGAGCAGTTCTTC. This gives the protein CASSGGAGTFWNEQFF.